This T cell receptor beta chain was identified in a study of blood T cell repertoires in COVID-19. Study-level background: Italy, Spain and the United States were the sources of the convalescent and acute COVID-19 samples.

In the authors' workflow: Counts of nucleated cells, estimated from reference gene primer amplification, were obtained. The assay was immunoSEQ multiplex PCR, and TCRdb's table has in-frame clones only and misses some. Clonal size and the V and J genes are those of that table, whereas D and trimming came from the DNA. The repertoire holds 55,000 to 90,000 clones, around nine tenths seen once, with about an eighth in the top ten. Trimming took 4 bases from V and 4 from J, leaving 19 bases between them. Germline-derived CDR1 and CDR2 are SGHRS and YFSETQ. CDR3 length equals 16 residues. The TCR comes from a woman aged 55-69 years with acute or convalescent COVID-19. The genes are TRBV5-1 and TRBJ2-3, with D tentatively TRBD1 (6 bases). The sequenced sample was peripheral blood. The CDR3 DNA follows: TGCGCCAGCAGCCTTTTCGACAGGCCAGGAGCAGATACGCAGTATTTT. This sequence encodes CASSLFDRPGADTQYF. Supplemented by reference TRBV5-1 and TRBJ2-3, the full variable domain reads KAGVTQTPRYLIKTRGQQVTLSCSPISGHRSVSWYQQTPGQGLQFLFEYFSETQRNKGNFPGRFSGRQFSNSRSEMNVSTLELGDSALYLCASSLFDRPGADTQYFGPGTRLTVL.